This TCR beta chain was captured in a study of T cell responses to AZD1222 COVID-19 vaccine. Germline-derived CDR1 and CDR2 are SGDLS and YYNGEE. This CDR3 is built from 17 residues. Trimming pared 2 bases from V and 0 bases from J, leaving 17 bases between. TCRdb's copy holds only in-frame clones and misses some; the assay was immunoSEQ multiplex PCR. The sample gives roughly 150,000 clones, around 88% of which show up once; around 2.3% is in the top ten. The origin of this receptor is an adult in good health. The chain carries TRBV9 and TRBJ1-1, with D uncertain. Sequenced here: peripheral blood, sampled on day 0 of AZD1222 vaccination. The CDR3 spells CASSVSLMDGMNTEAFF. The DNA for the CDR3 is TGTGCCAGCAGCGTTTCGTTGATGGACGGCATGAACACTGAAGCTTTCTTT. Drawing the rest from reference TRBV9 and TRBJ1-1, the complete variable domain is DSGVTQTPKHLITATGQRVTLRCSPRSGDLSVYWYQQSLDQGLQFLIQYYNGEERAKGNILERFSAQQFPDLHSELNLSSLELGDSALYFCASSVSLMDGMNTEAFFGQGTRLTVV.